The subject of this entry is one T cell receptor (beta chain). Its specificity is unknown. This sample is drawn from a study of T cell responses to AZD1222 COVID-19 vaccine. The CDR3 totals 11 residues. Per germline, CDR1 SQVTM and CDR2 ANQGSEA. V gave up 5 bases and J gave up 13 bases, with 15 bases separating them. Study findings and constraints: At 160-218 and 743-854, vaccine-associated CD4 TCRs were dominant, and they spanned spike. Females made up more of the donors, who were largely white British, and clonal diversity may have come out too low.

Measured with immunoSEQ multiplex PCR; TCRdb has only the in-frame clones, and not every one. The sample has about 200,000 clones; roughly 92% are singletons. This receptor was obtained from an adult who received the AZD1222 COVID-19 vaccine. V usage is TRBV29-1 and J usage is TRBJ1-5; D unclear. The material sequenced was peripheral blood, taken 28 days after the second AZD1222 dose. This chain's CDR3 is CSVSAGLEQHF. The DNA of the CDR3 is TGCAGCGTTTCGGCGGGTCTCGAGCAGCATTTT.